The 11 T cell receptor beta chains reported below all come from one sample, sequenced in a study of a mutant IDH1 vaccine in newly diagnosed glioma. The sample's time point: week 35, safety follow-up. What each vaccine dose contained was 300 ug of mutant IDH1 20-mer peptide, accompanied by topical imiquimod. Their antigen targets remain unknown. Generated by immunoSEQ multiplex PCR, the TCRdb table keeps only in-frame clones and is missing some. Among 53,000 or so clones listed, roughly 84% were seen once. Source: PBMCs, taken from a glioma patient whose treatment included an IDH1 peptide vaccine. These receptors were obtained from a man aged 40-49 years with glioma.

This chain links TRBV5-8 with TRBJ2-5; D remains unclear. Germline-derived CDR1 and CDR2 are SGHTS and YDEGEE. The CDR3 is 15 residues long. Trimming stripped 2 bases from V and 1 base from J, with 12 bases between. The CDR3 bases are TGTGCCAGCAGCTTCCGGCAGACCAGCCAAGAGACCCAGTACTTC. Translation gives CASSFRQTSQETQYF.

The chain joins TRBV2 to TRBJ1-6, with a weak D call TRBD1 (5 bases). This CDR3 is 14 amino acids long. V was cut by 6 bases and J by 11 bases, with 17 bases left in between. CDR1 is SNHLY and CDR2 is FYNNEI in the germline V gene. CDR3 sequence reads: CASRTGTGWAPLHF. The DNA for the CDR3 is TGTGCCAGCAGGACCGGGACCGGGTGGGCACCCCTCCACTTT.

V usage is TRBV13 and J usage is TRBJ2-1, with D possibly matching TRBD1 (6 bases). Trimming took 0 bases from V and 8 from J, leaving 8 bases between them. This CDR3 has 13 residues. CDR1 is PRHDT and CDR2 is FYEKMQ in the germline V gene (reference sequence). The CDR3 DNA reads TGTGCCAGCAGCTTAGGACAGGGCGATGAGCAGTTCTTC. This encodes CASSLGQGDEQFF.

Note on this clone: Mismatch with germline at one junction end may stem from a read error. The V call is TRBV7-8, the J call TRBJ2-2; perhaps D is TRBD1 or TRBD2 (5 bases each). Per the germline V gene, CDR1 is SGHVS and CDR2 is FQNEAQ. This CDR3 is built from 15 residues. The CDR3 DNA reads TGTGCCAGCAGCCTAGCTCGGGGCAACACCGGGGAGCTGTTTTTT. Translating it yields CASSLARGNTGELFF. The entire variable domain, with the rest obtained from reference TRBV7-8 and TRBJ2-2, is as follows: GAGVSQSPRYKVAKRGQDVALRCDPISGHVSLFWYQQALGQGPEFLTYFQNEAQLDKSGLPSDRFFAERPEGSVSTLKIQRTQQEDSAVYLCASSLARGNTGELFFGEGSRLTVL.

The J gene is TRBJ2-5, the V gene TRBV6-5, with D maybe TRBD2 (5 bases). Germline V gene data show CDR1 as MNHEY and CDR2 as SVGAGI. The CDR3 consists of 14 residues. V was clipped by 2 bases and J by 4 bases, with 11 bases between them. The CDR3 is CASSYNGGSETQYF. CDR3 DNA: TGTGCCAGCAGTTACAATGGAGGTTCAGAGACCCAGTACTTC.

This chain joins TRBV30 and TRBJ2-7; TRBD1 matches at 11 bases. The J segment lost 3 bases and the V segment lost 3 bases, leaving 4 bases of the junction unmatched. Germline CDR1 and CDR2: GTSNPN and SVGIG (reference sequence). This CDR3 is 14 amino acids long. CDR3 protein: CAWSPDRGLYEQYF. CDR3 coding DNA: TGTGCCTGGAGCCCGGACAGGGGGCTCTACGAGCAGTACTTC.

The CDR3: CASSQDGSGQGAGNTIYF. CDR3 in DNA: TGCGCCAGCAGCCAAGATGGTTCCGGACAGGGGGCTGGAAACACCATATATTTT. J is TRBJ1-3 and V is TRBV4-1; TRBD1 agrees at 10 bases. Germline assignment: CDR1 MGHRA and CDR2 YSYEKL. This CDR3 is 18 amino acids long. V lost 0 bases, J lost 2 bases, and 7 bases stayed unmatched.

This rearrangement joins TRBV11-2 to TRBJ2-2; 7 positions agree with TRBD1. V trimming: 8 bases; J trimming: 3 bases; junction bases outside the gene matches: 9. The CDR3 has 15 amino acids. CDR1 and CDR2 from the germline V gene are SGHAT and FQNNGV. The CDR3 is CASRRDSIYTGELFF. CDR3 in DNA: TGTGCCAGCCGCCGGGACAGTATCTACACCGGGGAGCTGTTTTTT.

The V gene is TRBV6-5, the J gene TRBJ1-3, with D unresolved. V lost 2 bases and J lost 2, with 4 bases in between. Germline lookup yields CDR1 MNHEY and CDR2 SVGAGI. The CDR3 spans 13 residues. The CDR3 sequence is CASSYAAGNTIYF. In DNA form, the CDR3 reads TGTGCCAGCAGTTACGCAGCTGGAAACACCATATATTTT.

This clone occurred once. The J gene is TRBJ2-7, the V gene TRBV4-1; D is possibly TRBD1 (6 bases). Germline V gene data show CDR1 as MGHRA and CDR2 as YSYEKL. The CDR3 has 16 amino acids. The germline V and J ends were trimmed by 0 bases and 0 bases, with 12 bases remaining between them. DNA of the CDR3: TGCGCCAGCAGCCAAGATTTGGGCAGGGGCTCCTACGAGCAGTACTTC. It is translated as CASSQDLGRGSYEQYF.

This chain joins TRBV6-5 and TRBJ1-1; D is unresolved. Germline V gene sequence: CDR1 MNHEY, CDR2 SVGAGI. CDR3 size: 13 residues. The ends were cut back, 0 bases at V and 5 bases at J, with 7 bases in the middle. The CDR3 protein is CASSYSIWTEAFF. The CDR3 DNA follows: TGTGCCAGCAGTTACTCGATTTGGACTGAAGCTTTCTTT.